Below, 17 T cell receptor beta chains from the same sample are listed, as sequenced in a study of post-analysis software for immune sequencing data. Findings and caveats of the study: About five TRBV segments were more frequent in patients than controls; TRBV5-6, TRBV5-1 and TRBV20-1 belonged to this group.

Unique molecular identifiers tagged the TCR beta cDNA libraries. Using its own MiXCR run on the PCR reads, TCRdb lists one record per CDR3 protein. This table has 700,000 to 900,000 distinct CDR3 sequences, roughly 46% appearing once. These receptors have no identified antigens. What was sequenced was blood. The receptors derive from a girl aged 5-17 years with multiple sclerosis.

The chain carries TRBV15 and TRBJ2-1; 8 nucleotides agree with TRBD2. The junction had 6 bases not matched to a gene; V was cut back by 0 bases and J by 5 bases. The germline V gene encodes CDR1 LNHNV and CDR2 YYDKDF (reference sequence). CDR3 length: 16 residues. The CDR3 DNA sequence: TGTGCCACCAGCAGAGAGGGGGGACTAGTACACAATGAGCAGTTCTTC. Translation gives CATSREGGLVHNEQFF.

A few counts support this clonotype. The J gene is TRBJ2-7, the V gene TRBV30; D possibly corresponds to TRBD2 (7 bases). The J call may be faulty, since TRBJ2-5 better matches the DNA end. The germline gives CDR1 GTSNPN, CDR2 SVGIG (reference sequence). The CDR3 contains 21 residues. The CDR3 reads CAWIEMGGLGGLSRGRKTQYF. CDR3 bases: TGTGCCTGGATTGAGATGGGGGGGCTAGGTGGACTTAGTAGGGGACGGAAGACCCAGTACTTC.

The chain couples TRBV27 to TRBJ2-7; 8 positions match TRBD1. The J segment lost 3 bases and the V segment lost 5 bases, leaving 9 bases of the junction unmatched. From germline, CDR1 is MNHEY and CDR2 SMNVEV (reference sequence). This CDR3 is 15 amino acids long. The CDR3 nucleotides read TGTGCCAGCAGTATCCACCGGACAGGGAACTACGAGCAGTACTTC. Translating gives CASSIHRTGNYEQYF.

This clonotype was seen a single time. The chain uses TRBV24-1 and TRBJ2-3; 7 bases match TRBD2. Trimming at V came to 0 bases and at J to 1 base, leaving 9 bases not matched to a gene. Germline V gives CDR1 KGHDR, CDR2 SFDVKD. This CDR3 comprises 18 residues. The DNA for the CDR3 is TGTGCCACCAGTGATTTGCGGGCTAGCGGAGAAGGCACAGATACGCAGTATTTT. It is translated as CATSDLRASGEGTDTQYF.

In DNA, the CDR3 is TGTGCCAGCAGCCAAGTGCCGGCAGGGCCTTTTAACGAGCAGTACTTC. It codes for CASSQVPAGPFNEQYF. The chain joins TRBV3-1 to TRBJ2-7, with D possibly being TRBD1 (5 bases). With 1 base removed from V and 5 bases from J, the gap between germline ends came to 18 bases. In germline, CDR1 is LGHDT, CDR2 YNNKEL (reference sequence). This CDR3 has 16 residues.

This sequence joins TRBV11-1 and TRBJ2-2; D might be TRBD2 (6 bases). The germline CDR1 and CDR2 sequences are SGHAT and FQDESV (reference sequence). This CDR3 is 21 amino acids long. Trimming pared 4 bases from V and 2 bases from J, leaving 29 bases between. The CDR3 region is CASSSRGRDAARRGNTGELFF. CDR3 in DNA: TGTGCCAGCAGCTCTAGGGGCCGGGACGCCGCACGGAGGGGCAACACCGGGGAGCTGTTTTTT.

This clonotype showed up just a few times. The V gene is TRBV29-1, the J gene TRBJ2-7; 8 bases agree with TRBD2. CDR3 length equals 14 residues. Germline CDR1 is SQVTM and CDR2 is ANQGSEA. Germline trimming cut 4 bases from V and 1 base from J; bases unmatched to any gene: 6. The CDR3 DNA is TGCAGCGTTGGGGCGGGAGGAAGTTCCTACGAGCAGTACTTC. This sequence encodes CSVGAGGSSYEQYF.

This clonotype was counted between two and nine times. V is TRBV20-1 and J is TRBJ2-7; 8 bases map to TRBD2. This CDR3 region has 17 residues. The germline gives CDR1 DFQATT, CDR2 SNEGSKA (reference sequence). The V gene end was trimmed by 4 bases and the J gene end by 1 base; junction bases not matched to a gene: 15. The CDR3 DNA sequence: TGCAGTGCTACGAAATGGGGGGGCGGGAGGTATTCCTACGAGCAGTACTTC. Amino acid sequence: CSATKWGGGRYSYEQYF.

The gene calls are TRBV2 and TRBJ1-2, with a weak D call TRBD1 (5 bases). Between the trimmed V and J ends, which lost 1 base and 1 base, there was a span of 13 bases. The CDR3 has 16 residues. Per germline, CDR1 SNHLY and CDR2 FYNNEI. The CDR3 loop is CASSEVRDYVNYGYTF. The CDR3 DNA is TGTGCCAGCAGTGAAGTGAGGGACTATGTTAACTATGGCTACACCTTC.

The chain employs TRBV12-3 or TRBV12-4 and TRBJ2-3; D uncertain. V dropped 2 bases and J dropped 5 bases, with 8 bases sitting between them. The CDR3 covers 13 residues. DNA of the CDR3: TGTGCCAGCAGTTTACCGTCGGAAGATACGCAGTATTTT. Protein sequence: CASSLPSEDTQYF.

This clonotype has just a few counts. The CDR3 DNA sequence: TGCAGTGCTACTAGGGGTCCACTGGTGCCCCAGCATTTT. Its translation: CSATRGPLVPQHF. This chain joins TRBV20-1 and TRBJ1-5; tentative D call: TRBD1 (5 bases). The germline gives CDR1 DFQATT, CDR2 SNEGSKA (reference sequence). Trimming cost V 4 bases and J 9 bases, with 16 bases left between them. The CDR3 extends over 13 amino acids.

The chain recombines TRBV4-1 with TRBJ1-4; possibly TRBD1 for D (6 bases). The germline V gene encodes CDR1 MGHRA and CDR2 YSYEKL. There are 16 residues in the CDR3. V was shortened by 5 bases and J by 11 bases, with 24 bases between the two germline ends. In nucleotides, the CDR3 is TGCGCCAGCAGCTCGAGCAACAGGGTGGAGGGGGGTAAACTGTTTTTT. Its protein product is CASSSSNRVEGGKLFF.

The chain couples TRBV5-6 to TRBJ2-7; 9 nucleotides align to TRBD1. The CDR3 totals 15 residues. The V and J ends lost 4 bases and 2 bases, in that order; junction bases with no gene match: 7. Looked up from germline, CDR1 is SGHDT and CDR2 is YYEEEE. CDR3 sequence (DNA): TGTGCCAGCAGCGACAGGGGGGACCCTACCTACGAGCAGTACTTC. This sequence encodes CASSDRGDPTYEQYF.

The rearrangement links TRBV10-3 to TRBJ2-7; 7 bases align to TRBD2. This CDR3 is built from 13 residues. In germline, CDR1 is ENHRY, CDR2 SYGVKD. V was pared by 9 bases and J by 5 bases, with 10 bases of the junction left unmatched. This CDR3 is CAIWGGSGHEQYF. The CDR3 coding sequence is TGTGCCATTTGGGGCGGGAGTGGCCACGAGCAGTACTTC.

This clonotype showed up just a few times. Relative to the germline gene, one junction end is altered; a read error may explain this. The rearrangement uses TRBV29-1 and TRBJ1-2; TRBD1 matches 7 bases. The CDR3 has 12 residues. Per the germline V gene, CDR1 is SQVTM and CDR2 is ANQGSEA. The CDR3 DNA reads as TGCAGCGCCTCAGGGGGTAACTATGGCCACACCTTC. Translated, it gives CSASGGNYGHTF.

A note on this clonotype: The germline gene is not matched at one end of the junction; a read error may be the cause. This sequence joins TRBV7-8 and TRBJ2-5, with 9 bases lining up with TRBD2. This CDR3 spans 16 amino acids. Germline loops: CDR1 SGHVS, CDR2 FQNEAQ. In nucleotides, the CDR3 is TGTGCCTGCAGCTTGACCTTGGCGGGAGGGCTGGAGACCCAGTACTTC. Encoded protein: CACSLTLAGGLETQYF.

This clonotype was recorded a few times. The chain employs TRBV27 and TRBJ2-7; 8 bases match TRBD1. Germline V gives CDR1 MNHEY, CDR2 SMNVEV (reference sequence). The CDR3 extends over 14 amino acids. With 3 bases clipped from V and 2 bases from J, the junction kept 3 bases outside the gene matches. The CDR3 loop reads CASSFQTGAYEQYF. The DNA of the CDR3 is TGTGCCAGCAGTTTTCAGACAGGGGCCTACGAGCAGTACTTC.